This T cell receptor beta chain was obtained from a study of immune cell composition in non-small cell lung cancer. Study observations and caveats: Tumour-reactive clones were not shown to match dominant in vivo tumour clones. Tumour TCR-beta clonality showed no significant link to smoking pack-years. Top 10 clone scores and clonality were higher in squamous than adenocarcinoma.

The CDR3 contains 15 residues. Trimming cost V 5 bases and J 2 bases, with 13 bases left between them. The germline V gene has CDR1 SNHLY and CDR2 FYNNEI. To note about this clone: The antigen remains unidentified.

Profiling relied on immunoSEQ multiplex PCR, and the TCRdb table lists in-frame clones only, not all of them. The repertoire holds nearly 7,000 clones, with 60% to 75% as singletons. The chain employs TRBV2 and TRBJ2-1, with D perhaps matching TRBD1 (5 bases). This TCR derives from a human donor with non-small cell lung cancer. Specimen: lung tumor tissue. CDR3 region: CASSRDSRPYNEQFF. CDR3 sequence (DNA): TGTGCCAGCAGTCGCGACAGCCGTCCCTACAATGAGCAGTTCTTC.